A selection of T cell receptor beta chains follows, all from one sample in a study of control samples from healthy donors and cancer patients. The method was immunoSEQ multiplex PCR; TCRdb's version includes in-frame clones alone and lacks a portion of them. The top ten hold about 14% of the sample, which has around 250,000 clones, roughly 80% seen once. Specimen: PBMCs. These receptors came from a woman between 55 and 75 years old with lung cancer. CDR3s include the opening cysteine and the closing phenylalanine or tryptophan. The order of the fields is CDR3 length, clone size, J gene, D gene, V gene, CDR3 protein, CDR3 DNA. D genes are given only for firm matches. Clone sizes are given selectively: once, few, many, or a class where the clone is expanded.

length: 13
size: once
J: TRBJ2-1
D: .
V: TRBV10-3
CDR3: CATNGLPYNEQFF
DNA: TGTGCCACCAATGGACTCCCCTACAATGAGCAGTTCTTC

length: 12
size: .
J: TRBJ2-7
D: .
V: TRBV12-3/TRBV12-4
CDR3: CASSPPQGGQYF
DNA: TGTGCCAGCAGTCCCCCGCAGGGAGGGCAGTACTTC

length: 15
size: once
J: TRBJ2-3
D: .
V: TRBV7-2
CDR3: CASSFASSSTDTQYF
DNA: TGTGCCAGCAGCTTTGCTAGCAGTAGCACAGATACGCAGTATTTT

length: 15
size: .
J: TRBJ2-1
D: TRBD1
V: TRBV5-5
CDR3: CASSLDQGAYNEQFF
DNA: TGTGCCAGCAGCTTGGACCAGGGGGCATACAATGAGCAGTTCTTC

length: 19
size: .
J: TRBJ2-1
D: TRBD2
V: TRBV5-1
CDR3: CASRAAGTSGGSSYNEQFF
DNA: TGCGCCAGCAGGGCCGCCGGGACTAGCGGAGGAAGCTCCTACAATGAGCAGTTCTTC

length: 16
size: .
J: TRBJ2-7
D: TRBD2
V: TRBV5-1
CDR3: CASSRTLRAGDYEQYF
DNA: TGCGCCAGCAGCCGAACCCTTAGGGCGGGGGACTACGAGCAGTACTTC

length: 14
size: .
J: TRBJ2-7
D: TRBD1
V: TRBV7-9
CDR3: CASSLIGTGDEQYF
DNA: TGTGCCAGCAGCCTTATCGGGACAGGGGACGAGCAGTACTTC

length: 14
size: .
J: TRBJ2-5
D: .
V: TRBV5-1
CDR3: CASSLLGSRETQYF
DNA: TGCGCCAGCAGCTTGTTAGGGTCCCGGGAGACCCAGTACTTC

length: 15
size: few
J: TRBJ1-4
D: TRBD1
V: TRBV5-1
CDR3: CASSPQGTGEEKLFF
DNA: TGCGCCAGCAGTCCTCAAGGAACAGGGGAAGAAAAACTGTTTTTT

length: 17
size: .
J: TRBJ2-7
D: .
V: TRBV5-1
CDR3: CASSLPITGWGSDEQYF
DNA: TGCGCCAGCAGCTTACCAATAACAGGGTGGGGATCAGACGAGCAGTACTTC

length: 15
size: once
J: TRBJ2-7
D: .
V: TRBV6-5
CDR3: CASSYSGQHYYEQYF
DNA: TGTGCCAGCAGTTACTCGGGGCAGCATTACTACGAGCAGTACTTC

length: 13
size: .
J: TRBJ1-5
D: .
V: TRBV7-9
CDR3: CASTWDGNQPQHF
DNA: TGTGCCAGCACCTGGGACGGAAATCAGCCCCAGCATTTT

length: 12
size: .
J: TRBJ1-6
D: .
V: TRBV29-1
CDR3: CSVRDGNSPLHF
DNA: TGCAGCGTACGGGACGGAAATTCACCCCTCCACTTT

length: 11
size: .
J: TRBJ2-3
D: .
V: TRBV12-3/TRBV12-4
CDR3: CASSTIDTQYF
DNA: TGTGCCAGCTCGACTATAGATACGCAGTATTTT

length: 13
size: .
J: TRBJ2-7
D: TRBD1
V: TRBV7-9
CDR3: CASSYSGQGMQYF
DNA: TGTGCCAGCAGCTACTCGGGACAGGGCATGCAGTACTTC

length: 14
size: .
J: TRBJ1-4
D: .
V: TRBV2
CDR3: CASRKAVANEKLFF
DNA: TGTGCCAGCCGTAAGGCGGTGGCTAATGAAAAACTGTTTTTT

length: 13
size: .
J: TRBJ2-3
D: .
V: TRBV10-3
CDR3: CAIGGETTDTQYF
DNA: TGTGCCATCGGAGGGGAGACCACAGATACGCAGTATTTT

length: 14
size: .
J: TRBJ2-7
D: TRBD2
V: TRBV5-1
CDR3: CASSDIAGGGEQYF
DNA: TGCGCCAGCAGCGATATAGCGGGAGGCGGCGAGCAGTACTTC

length: 13
size: .
J: TRBJ1-1
D: .
V: TRBV28
CDR3: CASSYPVLTEAFF
DNA: TGTGCCAGCAGTTACCCCGTATTAACTGAAGCTTTCTTT

length: 16
size: .
J: TRBJ2-6
D: .
V: TRBV19
CDR3: CASNNGGSSGANVLTF
DNA: TGTGCCAGTAATAATGGCGGTAGCTCTGGGGCCAACGTCCTGACTTTC

length: 16
size: .
J: TRBJ1-6
D: .
V: TRBV5-4
CDR3: CASSLAPTARVTPLHF
DNA: TGTGCCAGCAGCTTGGCCCCCACAGCCCGAGTGACACCCCTCCACTTT

length: 15
size: once
J: TRBJ1-2
D: .
V: TRBV4-1
CDR3: CASSQEGNTRSGYTF
DNA: TGCGCCAGCAGCCAAGAGGGGAATACACGAAGTGGCTACACCTTC

length: 14
size: .
J: TRBJ1-5
D: .
V: TRBV18
CDR3: CASSSGLGNQPQHF
DNA: TGTGCCAGCTCTAGCGGTCTCGGCAATCAGCCCCAGCATTTT

length: 14
size: .
J: TRBJ2-7
D: .
V: TRBV7-9
CDR3: CASSLGGTRHEQYF
DNA: TGTGCCAGCAGCTTAGGGGGAACCCGTCACGAGCAGTACTTC

length: 15
size: .
J: TRBJ2-3
D: TRBD2
V: TRBV29-1
CDR3: CSVILATKTTDTQYF
DNA: TGCAGCGTAATACTAGCGACGAAAACCACAGATACGCAGTATTTT

length: 14
size: .
J: TRBJ2-1
D: .
V: TRBV5-1
CDR3: CSSSTGSLRNEQFF
DNA: TGCTCATCTTCTACCGGGAGTTTGCGGAATGAGCAGTTCTTC

length: 15
size: .
J: TRBJ2-7
D: .
V: TRBV6-1
CDR3: CASSVGLLQAYEQYF
DNA: TGTGCCAGCAGCGTAGGCCTCTTACAAGCCTACGAGCAGTACTTC

length: 15
size: .
J: TRBJ1-2
D: .
V: TRBV5-1
CDR3: CASTEQGGANYGYTF
DNA: TGCGCCAGCACCGAGCAAGGGGGTGCTAACTATGGCTACACCTTC

length: 16
size: once
J: TRBJ2-1
D: .
V: TRBV1
CDR3: CTSSQDRGGRCGEQFF
DNA: TGCACCAGCAGCCAAGATAGGGGCGGGAGATGCGGTGAGCAGTTCTTC

length: 15
size: .
J: TRBJ1-4
D: .
V: TRBV7-3
CDR3: CASSVQQGTNEKLFF
DNA: TGTGCCAGCAGCGTCCAACAGGGAACTAATGAAAAACTGTTTTTT

length: 14
size: .
J: TRBJ2-5
D: .
V: TRBV6-2/TRBV6-3
CDR3: CASSLRDLKETQYF
DNA: TGTGCCAGCAGCCTACGGGACCTCAAAGAGACCCAGTACTTC